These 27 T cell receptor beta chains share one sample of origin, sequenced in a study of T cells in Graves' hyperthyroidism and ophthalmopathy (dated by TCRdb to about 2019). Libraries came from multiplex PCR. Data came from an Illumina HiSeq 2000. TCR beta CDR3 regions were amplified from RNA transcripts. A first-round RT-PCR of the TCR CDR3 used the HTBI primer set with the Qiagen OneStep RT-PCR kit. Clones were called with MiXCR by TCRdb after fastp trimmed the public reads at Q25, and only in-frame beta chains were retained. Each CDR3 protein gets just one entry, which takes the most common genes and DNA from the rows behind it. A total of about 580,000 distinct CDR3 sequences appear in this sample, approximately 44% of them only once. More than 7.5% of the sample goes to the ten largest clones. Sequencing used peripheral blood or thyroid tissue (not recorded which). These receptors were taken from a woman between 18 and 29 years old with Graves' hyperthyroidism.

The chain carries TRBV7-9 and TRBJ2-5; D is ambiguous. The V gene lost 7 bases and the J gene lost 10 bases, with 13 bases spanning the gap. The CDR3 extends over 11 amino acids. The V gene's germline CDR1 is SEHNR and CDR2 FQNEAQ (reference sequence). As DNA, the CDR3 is TGTGCCAGCATAAGAGCAGGAGACCAGTACTTC. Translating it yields CASIRAGDQYF.

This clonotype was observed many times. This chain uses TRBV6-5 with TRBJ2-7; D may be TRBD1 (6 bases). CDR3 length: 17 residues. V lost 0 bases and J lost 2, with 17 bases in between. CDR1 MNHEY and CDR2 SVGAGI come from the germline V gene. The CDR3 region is CASSYSRGGTGTYEQYF. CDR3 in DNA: TGTGCCAGCAGTTACTCGCGCGGAGGTACAGGGACCTACGAGCAGTACTTC.

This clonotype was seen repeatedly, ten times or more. The CDR3 bases are TGTGCCAGCAGCCCTGAGGTAGGGTACTACGAGCAGTACTTC. This gives the protein CASSPEVGYYEQYF. The chain links TRBV2 to TRBJ2-7; D is uncertain. This CDR3 region has 14 residues. V dropped 6 bases and J dropped 3 bases, with 15 bases sitting between them. Germline V lookup: CDR1 SNHLY, CDR2 FYNNEI.

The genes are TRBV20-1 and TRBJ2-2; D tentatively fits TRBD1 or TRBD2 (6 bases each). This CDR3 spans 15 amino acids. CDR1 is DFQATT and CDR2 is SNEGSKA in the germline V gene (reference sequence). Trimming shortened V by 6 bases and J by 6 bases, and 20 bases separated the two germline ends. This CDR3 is CSATWGAHDSGELFF. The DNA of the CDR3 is TGCAGTGCCACGTGGGGGGCGCACGATTCCGGGGAGCTGTTTTTT.

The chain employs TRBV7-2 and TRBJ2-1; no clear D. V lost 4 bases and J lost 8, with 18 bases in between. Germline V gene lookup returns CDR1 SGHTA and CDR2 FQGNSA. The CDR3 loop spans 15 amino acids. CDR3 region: CASSSRKTPPDEQFF. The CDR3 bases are TGTGCCAGCAGCTCCCGTAAGACTCCACCTGATGAGCAGTTCTTC.

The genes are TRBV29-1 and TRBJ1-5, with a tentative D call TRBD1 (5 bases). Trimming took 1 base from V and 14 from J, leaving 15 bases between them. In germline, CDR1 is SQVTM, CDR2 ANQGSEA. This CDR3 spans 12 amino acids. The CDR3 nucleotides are TGCAGCGTTGAAGCGGGGGTCAACTACGAGCATTTT. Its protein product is CSVEAGVNYEHF.

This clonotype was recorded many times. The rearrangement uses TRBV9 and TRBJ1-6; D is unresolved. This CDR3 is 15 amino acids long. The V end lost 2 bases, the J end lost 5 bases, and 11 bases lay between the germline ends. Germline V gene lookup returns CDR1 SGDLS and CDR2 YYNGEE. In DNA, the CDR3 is TGTGCCAGCAGCGTTGGGGTGATGCATAATTCACCCCTCCACTTT. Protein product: CASSVGVMHNSPLHF.

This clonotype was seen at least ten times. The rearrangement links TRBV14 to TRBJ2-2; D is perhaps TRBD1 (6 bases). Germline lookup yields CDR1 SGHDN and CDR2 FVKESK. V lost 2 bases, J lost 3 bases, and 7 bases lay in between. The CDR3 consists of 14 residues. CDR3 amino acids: CASSQWTDTGELFF. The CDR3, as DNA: TGTGCCAGCAGCCAATGGACAGACACCGGGGAGCTGTTTTTT.

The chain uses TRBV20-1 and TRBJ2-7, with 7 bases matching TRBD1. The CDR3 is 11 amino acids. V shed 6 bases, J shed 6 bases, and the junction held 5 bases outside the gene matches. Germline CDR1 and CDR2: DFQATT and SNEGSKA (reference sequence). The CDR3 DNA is TGCAGTGCCCCTACAGGGGTCGAGCAGTACTTC. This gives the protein CSAPTGVEQYF.

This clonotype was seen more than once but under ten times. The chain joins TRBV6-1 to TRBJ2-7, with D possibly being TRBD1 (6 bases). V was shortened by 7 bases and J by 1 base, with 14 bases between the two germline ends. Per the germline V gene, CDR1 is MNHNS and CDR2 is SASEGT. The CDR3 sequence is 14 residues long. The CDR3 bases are TGTGCCAGCAATAAACAGGGTACATCCTACGAGCAGTACTTC. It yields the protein CASNKQGTSYEQYF.

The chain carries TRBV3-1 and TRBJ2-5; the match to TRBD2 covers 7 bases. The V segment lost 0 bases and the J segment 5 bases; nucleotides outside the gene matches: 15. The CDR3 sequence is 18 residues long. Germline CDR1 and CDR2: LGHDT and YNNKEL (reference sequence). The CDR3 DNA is TGTGCCAGCAGCCAAGACTACGCGGTAACGGCGGGAGCGGAGACCCAGTACTTC. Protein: CASSQDYAVTAGAETQYF.

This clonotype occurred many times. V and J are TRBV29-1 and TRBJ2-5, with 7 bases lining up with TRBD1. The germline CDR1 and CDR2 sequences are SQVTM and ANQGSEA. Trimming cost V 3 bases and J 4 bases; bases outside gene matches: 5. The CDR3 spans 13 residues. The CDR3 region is CSVERGLRETQYF. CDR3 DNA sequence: TGCAGCGTTGAGAGGGGGCTGAGAGAGACCCAGTACTTC.

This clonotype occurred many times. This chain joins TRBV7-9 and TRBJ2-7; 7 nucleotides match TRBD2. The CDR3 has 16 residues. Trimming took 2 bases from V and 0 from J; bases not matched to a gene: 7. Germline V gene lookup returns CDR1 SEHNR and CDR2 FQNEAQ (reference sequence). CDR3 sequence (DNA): TGTGCCAGCAGCTTATTTCTAGCGGCCTACTCCTACGAGCAGTACTTC. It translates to CASSLFLAAYSYEQYF.

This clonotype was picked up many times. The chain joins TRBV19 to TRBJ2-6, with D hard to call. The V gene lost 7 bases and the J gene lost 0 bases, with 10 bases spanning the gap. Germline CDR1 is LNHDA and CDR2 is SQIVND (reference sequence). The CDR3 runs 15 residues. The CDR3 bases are TGTGCCAGTACGTCGTGGGACTCTGGGGCCAACGTCCTGACTTTC. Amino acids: CASTSWDSGANVLTF.

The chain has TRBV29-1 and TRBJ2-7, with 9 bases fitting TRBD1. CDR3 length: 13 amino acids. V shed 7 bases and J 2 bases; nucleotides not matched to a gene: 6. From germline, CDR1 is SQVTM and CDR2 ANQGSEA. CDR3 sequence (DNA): TGCAGCGCTGGGGACAGGGACGCCTACGAGCAGTACTTC. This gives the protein CSAGDRDAYEQYF.

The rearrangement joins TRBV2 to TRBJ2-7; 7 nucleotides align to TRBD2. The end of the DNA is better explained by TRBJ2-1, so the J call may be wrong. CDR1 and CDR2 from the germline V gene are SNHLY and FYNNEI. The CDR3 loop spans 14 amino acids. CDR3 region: CASSRGEGNNEQFF. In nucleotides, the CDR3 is TGTGCCAGCAGTCGGGGGGAGGGGAACAATGAGCAGTTCTTC.

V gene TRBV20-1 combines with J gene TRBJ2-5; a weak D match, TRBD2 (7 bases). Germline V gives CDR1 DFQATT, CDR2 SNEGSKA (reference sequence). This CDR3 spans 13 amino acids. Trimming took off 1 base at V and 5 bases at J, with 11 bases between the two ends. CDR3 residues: CSARGGGGETQYF. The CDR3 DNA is TGCAGTGCTAGAGGAGGGGGGGGGGAGACCCAGTACTTC.

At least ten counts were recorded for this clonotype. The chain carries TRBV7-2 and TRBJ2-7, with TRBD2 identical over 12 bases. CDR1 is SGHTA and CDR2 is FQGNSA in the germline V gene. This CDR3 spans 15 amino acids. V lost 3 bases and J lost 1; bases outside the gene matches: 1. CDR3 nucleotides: TGTGCCAGCAGCTTGACTAGCGGGAGATCCTACGAGCAGTACTTC. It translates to CASSLTSGRSYEQYF.

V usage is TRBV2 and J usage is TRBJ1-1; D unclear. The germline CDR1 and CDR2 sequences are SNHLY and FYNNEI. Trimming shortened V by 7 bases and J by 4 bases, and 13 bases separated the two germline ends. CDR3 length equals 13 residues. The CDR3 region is CASKGRMGTEAFF. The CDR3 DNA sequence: TGTGCCAGCAAAGGGAGGATGGGCACTGAAGCTTTCTTT.

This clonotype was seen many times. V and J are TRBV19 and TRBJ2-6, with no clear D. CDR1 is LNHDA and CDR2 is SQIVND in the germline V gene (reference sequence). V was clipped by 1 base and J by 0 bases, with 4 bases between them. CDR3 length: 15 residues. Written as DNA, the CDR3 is TGTGCCAGTAGTATAGTTACCTCTGGGGCCAACGTCCTGACTTTC. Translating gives CASSIVTSGANVLTF.

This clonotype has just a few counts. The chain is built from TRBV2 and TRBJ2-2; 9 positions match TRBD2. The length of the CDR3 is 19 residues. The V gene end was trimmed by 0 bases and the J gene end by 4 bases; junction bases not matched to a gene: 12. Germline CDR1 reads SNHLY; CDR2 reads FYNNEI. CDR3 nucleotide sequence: TGTGCCAGCAGTGAAGCGCTAAGGCTAGCGGGGTTGAGCACCGGGGAGCTGTTTTTT. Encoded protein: CASSEALRLAGLSTGELFF.

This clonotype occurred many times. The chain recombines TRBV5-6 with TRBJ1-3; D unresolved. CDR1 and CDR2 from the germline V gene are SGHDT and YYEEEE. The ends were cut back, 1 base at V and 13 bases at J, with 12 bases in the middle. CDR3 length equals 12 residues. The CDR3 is CASSLRERLIYF. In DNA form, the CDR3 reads TGTGCCAGCAGCTTGAGAGAGAGGTTAATATATTTT.

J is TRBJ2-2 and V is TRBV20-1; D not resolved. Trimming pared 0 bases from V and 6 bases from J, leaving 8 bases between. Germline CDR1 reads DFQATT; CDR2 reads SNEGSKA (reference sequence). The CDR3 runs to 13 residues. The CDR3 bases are TGCAGTGCTAGAGATATGAGCGCCGGGGAGCTGTTTTTT. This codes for CSARDMSAGELFF.

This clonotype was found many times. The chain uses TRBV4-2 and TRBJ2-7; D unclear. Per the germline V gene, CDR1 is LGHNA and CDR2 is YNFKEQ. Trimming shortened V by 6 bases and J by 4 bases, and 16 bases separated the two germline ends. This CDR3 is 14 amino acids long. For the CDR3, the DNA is TGTGCCAGCAGTCCCACGGACGGCGGTTACGAGCAGTACTTC. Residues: CASSPTDGGYEQYF.

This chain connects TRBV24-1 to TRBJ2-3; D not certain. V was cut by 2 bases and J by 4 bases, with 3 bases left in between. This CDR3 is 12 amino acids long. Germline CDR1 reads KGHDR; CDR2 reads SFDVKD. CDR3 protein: CATSDSADTQYF. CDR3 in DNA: TGTGCCACCAGTGATTCAGCAGATACGCAGTATTTT.

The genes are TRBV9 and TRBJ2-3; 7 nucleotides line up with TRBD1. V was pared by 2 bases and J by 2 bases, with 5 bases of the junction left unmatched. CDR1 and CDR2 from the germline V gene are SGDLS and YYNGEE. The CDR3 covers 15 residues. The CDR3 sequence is CASSVLDRATDTQYF. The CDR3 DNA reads TGTGCCAGCAGCGTCCTCGACAGGGCCACAGATACGCAGTATTTT.

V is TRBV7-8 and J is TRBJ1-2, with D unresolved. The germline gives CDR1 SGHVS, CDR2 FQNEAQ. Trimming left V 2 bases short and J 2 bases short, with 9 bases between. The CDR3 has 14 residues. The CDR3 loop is CASSLRSGNYGYTF. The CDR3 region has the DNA TGTGCCAGCAGCTTAAGAAGCGGGAACTATGGCTACACCTTC.